The present T cell receptor beta chain was sequenced within a study of T cells in Graves' hyperthyroidism and ophthalmopathy. Many counts were recorded for this clonotype. Its antigen is undetermined. Overall study results and limits: Blood also carried most thyroid clonotypes expanded above 0.001.

The TCR beta CDR3 regions underwent amplification using RNA transcripts as the source. First-round RT-PCR targeting the TCR CDR3 was performed with the HTBI primer set. TCRdb ran MiXCR on the multiplex PCR reads and lists one entry per CDR3 protein. Among under 400,000 distinct CDR3 sequences listed, roughly 18% were seen once. Source material: blood. This TCR was recovered from a woman between 35 and 50 years old with Graves' ophthalmopathy.

The CDR3 bases are TGTGCCAGCAGCTTAGCGCTGGCATCTGCGGGCTACACCTTC. Translation gives CASSLALASAGYTF. The chain combines TRBV7-9 with TRBJ1-2, with D unresolved. V was clipped by 0 bases and J by 8 bases, with 13 bases between them. Germline CDR1 SEHNR, CDR2 FQNEAQ (reference sequence). The CDR3 length is 14 residues.